These 17 T cell receptor beta chains came from one sample sequenced in a study of T cells in Graves' hyperthyroidism and ophthalmopathy. TCR beta CDR3 region amplification was performed from RNA transcripts. The primer set for the first-round RT-PCR of the TCR CDR3 was HTBI. Using its own MiXCR run on the multiplex PCR reads, TCRdb lists one record per CDR3 protein. This repertoire shows more than 75,000 distinct CDR3 sequences, over 50% found once; its top ten account for 25% to 30%. Sequencing was done on a sample of blood. The source is a woman between 35 and 50 years old with Graves' hyperthyroidism.

The chain combines TRBV24-1 with TRBJ2-3, with TRBD2 matching 10 bases. V was clipped by 5 bases and J by 6 bases; unmatched bases: 7. The CDR3 has 15 residues. Per germline, CDR1 KGHDR and CDR2 SFDVKD. The CDR3 loop reads CATSVSLAGADTQYF. DNA of the CDR3: TGTGCCACCAGTGTATCGCTAGCGGGAGCGGATACGCAGTATTTT.

This chain uses TRBV2 with TRBJ1-1, with D uncertain. Deletions cut 0 bases from V and 6 bases from J, with 8 bases between. Germline CDR1 SNHLY, CDR2 FYNNEI. CDR3 length: 13 amino acids. The DNA of the CDR3 is TGTGCCAGCAGTGAAGCCCGGGCTTCTGAAGCTTTCTTT. Translated, it gives CASSEARASEAFF.

This clonotype was counted a few times. This chain joins TRBV7-2 and TRBJ2-7; 12 bases are a match to TRBD2. Trimming cost V 5 bases and J 4 bases; bases outside gene matches: 6. The CDR3 runs 15 residues. CDR1 is SGHTA, CDR2 FQGNSA, per germline. This CDR3 is CASSRTSGRRYEQYF. CDR3 nucleotide sequence: TGTGCCAGCAGCCGTACTAGCGGGAGGCGGTACGAGCAGTACTTC.

This clonotype was detected only a few times. V is TRBV7-3 and J is TRBJ2-2, with 10 bases identical to TRBD2. Per the germline V gene, CDR1 is SGHTA and CDR2 is FQGTGA. The ends lost 6 bases at V and 1 base at J; junction bases unmatched: 5. The CDR3 length is 16 residues. CDR3 DNA: TGTGCCAGCAGTCGGACTAGCGGACAGAACACCGGGGAGCTGTTTTTT. This gives the protein CASSRTSGQNTGELFF.

The CDR3 reads CASSVGQGVSPLHF. DNA for the CDR3: TGTGCCAGCAGCGTAGGACAGGGAGTATCACCCCTCCACTTT. This chain links TRBV9 with TRBJ1-6; TRBD1 matches at 7 bases. Germline-derived CDR1 and CDR2 are SGDLS and YYNGEE. V shed 0 bases, J shed 10 bases, and the junction held 4 bases outside the gene matches. This CDR3 comprises 14 residues.

Details on this clonotype: With a much larger clone just one base away, this may be a read error. This rearrangement joins TRBV7-9 to TRBJ2-7, with a weak D call TRBD2 (5 bases). Germline values: CDR1 SEHNR, CDR2 FQNEAQ (reference sequence). The CDR3 has 13 residues. CDR3 sequence (DNA): TGTGCGTCGGAGGCGGCCATCCCCTACGAGCAGTGCTTC. Translation: CASEAAIPYEQCF.

This chain links TRBV7-8 with TRBJ1-4; D is possibly TRBD1 (5 bases). The germline V gene encodes CDR1 SGHVS and CDR2 FQNEAQ. Trimming cost V 2 bases and J 8 bases, with 12 bases left between them. This CDR3 has 14 residues. CDR3: CASSLRQGAEKLFF. The CDR3 nucleotides are TGTGCCAGCAGCTTAAGGCAGGGAGCCGAAAAACTGTTTTTT.

This clonotype was recorded a few times. The V gene is TRBV10-3, the J gene TRBJ1-2; D is unresolved. The V and J ends lost 7 bases and 6 bases respectively, with 9 bases between them. CDR3 size: 11 residues. The germline CDR1 and CDR2 sequences are ENHRY and SYGVKD. Written as DNA, the CDR3 is TGTGCCATCAAGACCGAGCATGGCTACACCTTC. Protein: CAIKTEHGYTF.

Turning to this clonotype: This CDR3 fails to terminate in the conserved phenylalanine or tryptophan, so it likely reflects a read error. The chain has TRBV7-9 and TRBJ1-1; D unresolved. The CDR3 is made up of 12 amino acids. V lost 2 bases, J lost 5 bases, and 6 bases lay in between. Germline V gene sequence: CDR1 SEHNR, CDR2 FQNEAQ (reference sequence). The CDR3 DNA sequence: TGTGCCAGCAGCTTAAGGGTTACTGAAGCTTTCCTT. This codes for CASSLRVTEAFL.

The chain recombines TRBV5-5 with TRBJ2-5; D perhaps matches TRBD2 (6 bases). The CDR3 has 17 residues. V lost 4 bases, J lost 3 bases, and 22 bases lay in between. CDR1 and CDR2 from the germline V gene are SGHKS and YYEKEE (reference sequence). The CDR3 DNA sequence: TGTGCCAGCAGCCGAATTGCGCAACGGAGGGGTGAAGAGACCCAGTACTTC. Amino acids: CASSRIAQRRGEETQYF. The variable domain in full, with the rest retrieved from reference TRBV5-5 and TRBJ2-5, is DAGVTQSPTHLIKTRGQQVTLRCSPISGHKSVSWYQQVLGQGPQFIFQYYEKEERGRGNFPDRFSARQFPNYSSELNVNALLLGDSALYLCASSRIAQRRGEETQYFGPGTRLLVL.

This clonotype was recorded at least ten times. V gene TRBV7-3 combines with J gene TRBJ2-7; possible D gene TRBD2, 7 bases. This CDR3 contains 15 residues. V lost 4 bases, J lost 5 bases, and 18 bases lay in between. The germline gives CDR1 SGHTA, CDR2 FQGTGA. This CDR3 reads CASSYRGVRGDEQYF. The CDR3 DNA is TGTGCCAGCAGCTACCGGGGGGTCAGGGGTGACGAGCAGTACTTC.

This clonotype showed up many times. The chain employs TRBV7-2 and TRBJ2-7; D remains unclear. Germline V gives CDR1 SGHTA, CDR2 FQGNSA. The germline V and J ends were trimmed by 5 bases and 4 bases, with 6 bases remaining between them. The CDR3 has 11 residues. The CDR3 spells CASSPGYEQYF. The CDR3 DNA follows: TGTGCCAGCAGCCCCGGGTACGAGCAGTACTTC.

V gene TRBV6-6 combines with J gene TRBJ1-5; TRBD1 might be the D (5 bases). Germline CDR1 is MNHNY and CDR2 is SVGAGI (reference sequence). V lost 8 bases to trimming and J lost 11 bases, with 13 bases between them. The CDR3 loop spans 11 amino acids. CDR3 nucleotides: TGTGCCAGCCTAAAATGGGGGTCCCAGCATTTT. Translating it yields CASLKWGSQHF.

The chain recombines TRBV20-1 with TRBJ1-5; perhaps TRBD1 as D (6 bases). V dropped 0 bases and J dropped 2 bases, with 17 bases sitting between them. This CDR3 has 17 residues. Looked up from germline, CDR1 is DFQATT and CDR2 is SNEGSKA (reference sequence). CDR3: CSARDLGGGTGNQPQHF. For the CDR3, the DNA is TGCAGTGCTAGAGATCTAGGGGGGGGGACGGGCAATCAGCCCCAGCATTTT.

This rearrangement joins TRBV28 to TRBJ1-4; 7 nucleotides agree with TRBD1. The CDR3 consists of 15 residues. V gave up 6 bases and J gave up 10 bases; unmatched junction bases: 14. The germline V gene encodes CDR1 MDHEN and CDR2 SYDVKM. In DNA form, the CDR3 reads TGTGCCAGCAGCCTCCAGCAGGGGGTTGTGGGAAAACTGTTTTTT. Translation gives CASSLQQGVVGKLFF.

This clonotype was detected many times. This chain connects TRBV6-5 to TRBJ2-7; D is possibly TRBD1 (8 bases). Trimming removed 6 bases from V and 6 bases from J, with 18 bases in between. Germline CDR1 and CDR2: MNHEY and SVGAGI. This CDR3 comprises 14 residues. The DNA of the CDR3 is TGTGCCAGCAGCCTCTTGACAGGGGAGGGCGAGCAGTACTTC. Residues: CASSLLTGEGEQYF.

The sample holds many counts of this clonotype. V usage is TRBV28 and J usage is TRBJ2-5; D perhaps matches TRBD1 (6 bases). CDR1 is MDHEN, CDR2 SYDVKM, per germline. V gave up 5 bases and J gave up 5 bases, with 12 bases separating them. This CDR3 is 13 amino acids long. Here the CDR3 reads CASSPGARETQYF. The CDR3 DNA reads TGTGCCAGCAGTCCAGGGGCTCGGGAGACCCAGTACTTC.